A single sample is the source of the 32 T cell receptor beta chains below, sequenced in a study of T-cell memory formation after mild COVID-19. TCRdb re-called the 5' RACE reads through MiXCR, storing one row per CDR3 protein. The sample contains over 150,000 distinct CDR3 sequences, around 13% of which appear only once. Sequenced: PBMCs or a T cell subset sorted from them (not recorded which). All receptors come from a man younger than 35 who had mild COVID-19 (a few samples of this study predate the infection). Cell type and time point are not known.

V is TRBV15 and J is TRBJ2-5; 8 bases are shared with TRBD2. V shed 0 bases, J shed 7 bases, and the junction held 4 bases outside the gene matches. CDR1 is LNHNV, CDR2 YYDKDF, per germline (reference sequence). The CDR3 totals 14 residues. The CDR3 spells CATSRDTSGGTQYF. The CDR3 DNA is TGTGCCACCAGCAGAGATACTAGCGGAGGGACCCAGTACTTC.

This clonotype has a count of ten or more. The gene calls are TRBV12-3 or TRBV12-4 and TRBJ1-1; D is ambiguous. Trimming removed 3 bases at V and 1 base at J, with 6 bases between. The CDR3 is 13 amino acids. This chain's CDR3 is CASSFQQNTEAFF. DNA for the CDR3: TGTGCCAGCAGTTTTCAACAGAACACTGAAGCTTTCTTT.

The sample holds a few counts of this clonotype. V is TRBV5-1 and J is TRBJ1-3, with D possibly being TRBD1 (6 bases). V was clipped by 0 bases and J by 0 bases, with 10 bases between them. The CDR3 is 16 amino acids. CDR1 and CDR2 from the germline V gene are SGHRS and YFSETQ. DNA for the CDR3: TGCGCCAGCAGCTTGGTACGAGGGGGCTCTGGAAACACCATATATTTT. Protein sequence: CASSLVRGGSGNTIYF.

This clonotype was seen a few times. V and J are TRBV6-5 and TRBJ2-7; no clear D gene. Trimming removed 6 bases at V and 2 bases at J, with 14 bases between. Germline CDR1 and CDR2: MNHEY and SVGAGI. The CDR3 runs 14 residues. The CDR3 DNA is TGTGCCAGCAGCCCCCAGGACGGGCCCTACGAGCAGTACGTC. It specifies CASSPQDGPYEQYV.

The chain links TRBV6-2 or TRBV6-3 to TRBJ1-1; 9 bases match TRBD1. V was pared by 6 bases and J by 4 bases, with 9 bases of the junction left unmatched. The length of the CDR3 is 15 residues. Germline values: CDR1 MNHEY, CDR2 SVGEGT. This CDR3 reads CASRGPGQGGTEAFF. The CDR3 nucleotides are TGTGCCAGCAGGGGGCCGGGACAGGGCGGCACTGAAGCTTTCTTT.

The gene calls are TRBV3-1 and TRBJ2-1; 11 bases map to TRBD2. Unmatched junction bases numbered 7, after V lost 0 bases and J lost 6 bases. This CDR3 is 17 amino acids long. Germline V lookup: CDR1 LGHDT, CDR2 YNNKEL (reference sequence). The CDR3 is CASSQDLGTSGPNEQFF. CDR3 sequence (DNA): TGTGCCAGCAGCCAAGATCTTGGGACTAGCGGTCCCAATGAGCAGTTCTTC.

V is TRBV19 and J is TRBJ1-4; 7 bases are a match to TRBD1. Looked up from germline, CDR1 is LNHDA and CDR2 is SQIVND (reference sequence). CDR3 length: 16 residues. The V and J ends lost 6 bases and 0 bases, in that order; junction bases with no gene match: 7. CDR3 coding DNA: TGTGCCAGTAGCACACAGGGGCGTGCAACTAATGAAAAACTGTTTTTT. It yields the protein CASSTQGRATNEKLFF.

This clonotype was detected a few times. The genes are TRBV18 and TRBJ2-1; D gene uncertain. V lost 2 bases and J 6 bases, leaving 8 bases between the germline ends. The CDR3 spans 13 residues. The germline gives CDR1 KGHSH, CDR2 LQKENI. DNA for the CDR3: TGTGCCAGCTCACCAGGGAATCCCAATGAGCAGTTCTTC. Protein sequence: CASSPGNPNEQFF.

This chain links TRBV7-2 with TRBJ2-5; D may be TRBD1 or TRBD2 (5 bases each). Trimming took off 8 bases at V and 5 bases at J, with 15 bases between the two ends. CDR1 is SGHTA and CDR2 is FQGNSA in the germline V gene. The CDR3 covers 13 residues. CDR3: CASGTVMGETQYF. In nucleotides, the CDR3 is TGTGCCAGCGGGACCGTTATGGGGGAGACCCAGTACTTC.

This clonotype came up a few times. This chain links TRBV7-9 with TRBJ2-5, with 10 bases identical to TRBD1. The length of the CDR3 is 14 residues. The V gene's germline CDR1 is SEHNR and CDR2 FQNEAQ (reference sequence). Trimming removed 5 bases from V and 10 bases from J; junction bases left unmatched: 10. CDR3 nucleotides: TGTGCCAGCAGCGGCCCGGGACAGGGGTCTATCCAGTACTTC. Translated: CASSGPGQGSIQYF.

This clonotype was found a few times. V usage is TRBV7-2 and J usage is TRBJ2-7; 12 bases are shared with TRBD2. Trimming removed 5 bases from V and 0 bases from J; junction bases left unmatched: 8. There are 17 residues in the CDR3. Germline V gene lookup returns CDR1 SGHTA and CDR2 FQGNSA. Here the CDR3 DNA reads TGTGCCAGCAGCAGCAGACTAGCGGGAGTAAGCTCCTACGAGCAGTACTTC. Its protein product is CASSSRLAGVSSYEQYF.

Regarding this clonotype: Germline and junction disagree at one end, which may indicate a read error. The V and J genes are TRBV27 and TRBJ1-6, with unresolved D. Germline CDR1 MNHEY, CDR2 SMNVEV (reference sequence). This CDR3 is 15 amino acids long. CDR3 loop: CASSFEGAINSPRHF. The DNA for the CDR3 is TGTGCCAGCAGTTTCGAGGGAGCGATAAATTCACCCCGCCACTTT.

This clonotype was counted only a few times. The chain links TRBV7-2 to TRBJ1-2; D possibly corresponds to TRBD1 (5 bases). The CDR3 is made up of 14 amino acids. Germline V gene data show CDR1 as SGHTA and CDR2 as FQGNSA. The V and J ends lost 5 bases and 6 bases respectively, with 16 bases between them. This CDR3 reads CASSNPGTFNGYTF. CDR3 coding DNA: TGTGCCAGCAGCAACCCCGGGACCTTTAATGGCTACACCTTC. Supplemented by reference TRBV7-2 and TRBJ1-2, the full variable domain reads GAGVSQSPSNKVTEKGKDVELRCDPISGHTALYWYRQSLGQGLEFLIYFQGNSAPDKSGLPSDRFSAERTGGSVSTLTIQRTQQEDSAVYLCASSNPGTFNGYTFGSGTRLTVV.

This clonotype was counted ten times or more. V is TRBV7-2 and J is TRBJ2-3; weak D call: TRBD2 (6 bases). The CDR3 sequence is 12 residues long. V was pared by 10 bases and J by 6 bases, with 14 bases between. The germline gives CDR1 SGHTA, CDR2 FQGNSA. CDR3 in amino acids: CAKAGPGDTQYF. CDR3 DNA: TGTGCCAAGGCGGGGCCGGGGGATACGCAGTATTTT. The full variable domain, its missing parts supplied by reference TRBV7-2 and TRBJ2-3, is GAGVSQSPSNKVTEKGKDVELRCDPISGHTALYWYRQSLGQGLEFLIYFQGNSAPDKSGLPSDRFSAERTGGSVSTLTIQRTQQEDSAVYLCAKAGPGDTQYFGPGTRLTVL.

This clonotype appeared many times. The rearrangement uses TRBV29-1 and TRBJ2-5, with D perhaps being TRBD1 or TRBD2 (6 bases each). Trimming left V 7 bases short and J 5 bases short, with 14 bases between. Per the germline V gene, CDR1 is SQVTM and CDR2 is ANQGSEA. CDR3 length: 12 residues. The CDR3 protein is CSAGRGQETQYF. The CDR3, as DNA: TGCAGCGCAGGTCGGGGGCAGGAGACCCAGTACTTC. Based on the CDR3 plus reference TRBV29-1 and TRBJ2-5, the full variable domain is SAVISQKPSRDICQRGTSLTIQCQVDSQVTMMFWYRQQPGQSLTLIATANQGSEATYESGFVIDKFPISRPNLTFSTLTVSNMSPEDSSIYLCSAGRGQETQYFGPGTRLLVL.

The V call is TRBV12-3 or TRBV12-4, the J call TRBJ1-2, with 8 nucleotides matching TRBD1. V dropped 5 bases and J dropped 6; count of bases not matched to a gene: 8. This CDR3 comprises 14 residues. The CDR3 is CASSARTGYHGYTF. CDR3 DNA sequence: TGTGCCAGCAGTGCGCGGACAGGGTACCATGGCTACACCTTC.

The table lists this clonotype with many counts. The rearrangement links TRBV9 to TRBJ2-3; the D gene could be TRBD1 or TRBD2 (5 bases each). V lost 3 bases and J lost 4, with 15 bases in between. This CDR3 comprises 15 residues. Germline V gene lookup returns CDR1 SGDLS and CDR2 YYNGEE. Written as DNA, the CDR3 is TGTGCCAGCAGCGCGGGACCAGCGATGGCAGATACGCAGTATTTT. Amino acid sequence: CASSAGPAMADTQYF.

This clonotype was found a few times. The rearrangement uses TRBV6-5 and TRBJ2-5; D not resolved. Deletions cut 4 bases from V and 9 bases from J, with 12 bases between. Looked up from germline, CDR1 is MNHEY and CDR2 is SVGAGI. The CDR3 totals 12 residues. DNA of the CDR3: TGTGCCAGCAGTTCCATGGCGGTGGCCCAGTACTTC. As protein: CASSSMAVAQYF.

This clonotype was counted a few times. The chain combines TRBV3-1 with TRBJ2-5; 8 positions match TRBD2. Germline CDR1 reads LGHDT; CDR2 reads YNNKEL (reference sequence). The CDR3 contains 17 residues. The V segment lost 0 bases and the J segment 5 bases; nucleotides outside the gene matches: 11. CDR3 sequence reads: CASSQDYGTRVMETQYF. The CDR3 DNA follows: TGTGCCAGCAGCCAAGATTATGGGACTAGAGTGATGGAGACCCAGTACTTC.

This clonotype was found a few times. V gene TRBV6-2 or TRBV6-3 combines with J gene TRBJ2-1, with D unresolved. CDR1 is MNHEY and CDR2 is SVGEGT in the germline V gene. The CDR3 is 17 residues long. The V end was cut by 5 bases, the J end by 2 bases, with 19 bases between. The CDR3 is CASSPLTRLYAYNEQFF. In DNA, the CDR3 is TGTGCCAGCAGTCCCCTCACCCGGCTCTATGCCTACAATGAGCAGTTCTTC.

This clonotype appeared a few times. V and J are TRBV29-1 and TRBJ1-2; 7 positions agree with TRBD1. CDR3 length: 13 amino acids. V was pared by 4 bases and J by 2 bases, with 4 bases of the junction left unmatched. CDR1 is SQVTM, CDR2 ANQGSEA, per germline. The CDR3 here is CSVGTGVNYGYTF. The CDR3 DNA reads as TGCAGCGTTGGCACAGGGGTGAACTATGGCTACACCTTC.

The CDR3 sequence is CASSQDWGAVDTQYF. CDR3 nucleotides: TGTGCCAGCAGCCAAGACTGGGGGGCTGTCGATACGCAGTATTTT. This chain uses TRBV14 with TRBJ2-3, with D possibly being TRBD1 or TRBD2 (6 bases each). Trimming removed 0 bases at V and 6 bases at J, with 13 bases between. CDR3 size: 15 residues. Germline V CDR1 and CDR2: SGHDN, FVKESK.

A few counts support this clonotype. The rearrangement joins TRBV4-3 to TRBJ2-2; D gene ambiguous. The CDR3 totals 16 residues. The germline gives CDR1 LGHNA, CDR2 YSLEER. Between the trimmed V and J ends, which lost 2 bases and 2 bases, there was a span of 12 bases. For the CDR3, the DNA is TGCGCCAGCAGCCAAACAGCTGGGGATAACACCGGGGAGCTGTTTTTT. This gives the protein CASSQTAGDNTGELFF.

This clonotype was recorded a few times. The V gene is TRBV29-1, the J gene TRBJ1-2; 8 bases fit TRBD1. In germline, CDR1 is SQVTM, CDR2 ANQGSEA. Germline trimming cut 5 bases from V and 1 base from J; bases unmatched to any gene: 9. The CDR3 has 15 residues. The CDR3 bases are TGCAGCGTTTCGGCAGGGGGCCCACTTAACTATGGCTACACCTTC. Translating gives CSVSAGGPLNYGYTF.

The chain has TRBV13 and TRBJ1-2, with a possible D match to TRBD1 (6 bases). The V gene's germline CDR1 is PRHDT and CDR2 FYEKMQ (reference sequence). The CDR3 has 13 amino acids. With 5 bases removed from V and 7 bases from J, the gap between germline ends came to 14 bases. The CDR3 spells CASSLTGASGYTF. CDR3 DNA: TGTGCCAGCAGCCTAACGGGGGCGTCTGGCTACACCTTC.

This clonotype was counted only a few times. This chain's CDR3 is CASSPRGEKGDSNQPQHF. In nucleotides, the CDR3 is TGTGCCAGCAGCCCCCGGGGGGAAAAGGGGGATAGCAATCAGCCCCAGCATTTT. The J gene is TRBJ1-5, the V gene TRBV7-3; D might be TRBD1 (6 bases). Trimming took 5 bases from V and 0 from J, leaving 20 bases between them. The CDR3 extends over 18 amino acids. CDR1 is SGHTA, CDR2 FQGTGA, per germline.

The rearrangement joins TRBV29-1 to TRBJ1-2; a weak D match, TRBD1 (5 bases). The CDR3 has 11 residues. The germline V and J ends were trimmed by 5 bases and 10 bases, with 14 bases remaining between them. Germline V lookup: CDR1 SQVTM, CDR2 ANQGSEA. Here the CDR3 reads CSVRDEYFYTF. The DNA for the CDR3 is TGCAGCGTTCGGGACGAATACTTCTACACCTTC.

This clonotype was counted between two and nine times. The J gene is TRBJ2-6, the V gene TRBV4-3; D remains unclear. Trimming took off 0 bases at V and 2 bases at J, with 8 bases between the two ends. Germline V gene lookup returns CDR1 LGHNA and CDR2 YSLEER. The CDR3 runs to 16 residues. CDR3 protein: CASSQDPGPGANVLTF. For the CDR3, the DNA is TGCGCCAGCAGCCAAGATCCGGGCCCTGGGGCCAACGTCCTGACTTTC.

The chain has TRBV14 and TRBJ2-1; the D is unclear. Germline V gene lookup returns CDR1 SGHDN and CDR2 FVKESK. The CDR3 length is 14 residues. Trimming shortened V by 0 bases and J by 6 bases, and 9 bases separated the two germline ends. This CDR3 reads CASSQDRRINEQFF. The CDR3 region has the DNA TGTGCCAGCAGCCAAGATCGGCGGATCAATGAGCAGTTCTTC.

J is TRBJ1-6 and V is TRBV6-5; weak D call: TRBD1 (6 bases). Looked up from germline, CDR1 is MNHEY and CDR2 is SVGAGI. This CDR3 comprises 14 residues. V shed 7 bases and J shed 10 bases, with 17 bases lying between them. The CDR3 DNA sequence: TGTGCCAGCACCCTTACGGTGGGGGCATCACCCCTCCACTTT. Encoded protein: CASTLTVGASPLHF.

This clonotype was seen more than once but under ten times. The J gene is TRBJ1-2, the V gene TRBV2, with D possibly being TRBD1 (6 bases). CDR3 size: 12 residues. Germline loops: CDR1 SNHLY, CDR2 FYNNEI. The V end lost 7 bases, the J end lost 8 bases, and 14 bases lay between the germline ends. This CDR3 reads CASKVAGEGYTF. For the CDR3, the DNA is TGTGCCAGCAAGGTGGCAGGGGAGGGCTACACCTTC.

This clonotype occurred a few times. The chain links TRBV5-1 to TRBJ1-1, with TRBD1 as a possible D gene (6 bases). The germline CDR1 and CDR2 sequences are SGHRS and YFSETQ. The CDR3 is made up of 16 amino acids. V lost 0 bases and J lost 0, with 12 bases in between. Written as DNA, the CDR3 is TGCGCCAGCAGCTTGGTTGGGGGCAGTTTGAACACTGAAGCTTTCTTT. It translates to CASSLVGGSLNTEAFF. Looking up the rest from reference TRBV5-1 and TRBJ1-1 gives the full variable domain: KAGVTQTPRYLIKTRGQQVTLSCSPISGHRSVSWYQQTPGQGLQFLFEYFSETQRNKGNFPGRFSGRQFSNSRSEMNVSTLELGDSALYLCASSLVGGSLNTEAFFGQGTRLTVV.